The clone carrying this TCR beta chain appeared a few times. The sample originates from a study of blood T cell repertoires in COVID-19. Looking at the study overall: Material from acute and convalescent COVID-19 was sourced from the United States, Italy and Spain. PBMCs, B-cell-depleted T cells, or T cells were the source of the cDNA or gDNA that made up the material.

Original processing notes: Counts of nucleated cells, estimated from reference gene primer amplification, were obtained. Assay: immunoSEQ multiplex PCR; the TCRdb copy retains only in-frame clones and omits some. V, J and clone size derive from that table, while D and trimming were established from the DNA sequence. The table records approximately 210,000 clones, 82% of them present only once. Sequenced input: peripheral blood. The sequence derives from a woman in her forties with acute or convalescent COVID-19.

The CDR3, as DNA: TGTGCCAGCAGGGCGGCCGGGACAGCCCAAGAGACCCAGTACTTC. Translating it yields CASRAAGTAQETQYF. V gene TRBV5-4 combines with J gene TRBJ2-5, with TRBD1 matching 7 bases. Germline loops: CDR1 SGHNT, CDR2 YYREEE (reference sequence). There are 15 residues in the CDR3. Unmatched junction bases numbered 8, after V lost 5 bases and J lost 1 base.